This T cell receptor beta chain was obtained from a study of control samples from healthy donors and cancer patients. Sequencing used immunoSEQ multiplex PCR; TCRdb keeps in-frame clones, though not all of them. The sample contains approximately 150,000 clones, over 90% of which appear only once. CDR3 length: 13 residues. CDR1 SGHTA and CDR2 FQGTGA come from the germline V gene. Trimming removed 5 bases from V and 4 bases from J; junction bases left unmatched: 2. The receptor comes from a woman aged 25 to 45 in good health. The gene calls are TRBV7-3 and TRBJ2-1; TRBD1 agrees at 7 bases. Sequenced: blood. CDR3 sequence: CASSKGAYNEQFF. The CDR3 DNA reads as TGTGCCAGCAGCAAGGGGGCATACAATGAGCAGTTCTTC.